The subject of this entry is one T cell receptor beta chain. Its antigen is as yet unknown. The sample is drawn from a study of cytomegalovirus exposure and HLA in healthy donors. The wider study: The 120 validation repertoires used the same platform as the approximately 620 first-cohort repertoires (as reported by a later analysis).

Here immunoSEQ multiplex PCR was the method, and the copy in TCRdb shows in-frame clones only, minus some. The sample includes under 100,000 clones, 95% to 96% of them seen just once. Whole-study findings and limits: It was confirmed in vitro that three of the CMV-associated chains were specific for CMV antigens. Overall, roughly 150 TCR beta chains were annotated as cytomegalovirus-associated.

The clonotype was recovered from a woman between 18 and 30 years old in good health and CMV-seronegative. Sequencing input: PBMCs.

In nucleotides, the CDR3 is TGCGCCAGCACACCCGGGACTAGCGAGTGGGCGGACACCGGGGAGCTGTTTTTT. Translating it yields CASTPGTSEWADTGELFF. V usage is TRBV4-1 and J usage is TRBJ2-2; 10 bases match TRBD2. Germline CDR1 MGHRA, CDR2 YSYEKL. J lost 3 bases, V lost 7 bases, and 14 bases had no gene match. This CDR3 comprises 18 residues.